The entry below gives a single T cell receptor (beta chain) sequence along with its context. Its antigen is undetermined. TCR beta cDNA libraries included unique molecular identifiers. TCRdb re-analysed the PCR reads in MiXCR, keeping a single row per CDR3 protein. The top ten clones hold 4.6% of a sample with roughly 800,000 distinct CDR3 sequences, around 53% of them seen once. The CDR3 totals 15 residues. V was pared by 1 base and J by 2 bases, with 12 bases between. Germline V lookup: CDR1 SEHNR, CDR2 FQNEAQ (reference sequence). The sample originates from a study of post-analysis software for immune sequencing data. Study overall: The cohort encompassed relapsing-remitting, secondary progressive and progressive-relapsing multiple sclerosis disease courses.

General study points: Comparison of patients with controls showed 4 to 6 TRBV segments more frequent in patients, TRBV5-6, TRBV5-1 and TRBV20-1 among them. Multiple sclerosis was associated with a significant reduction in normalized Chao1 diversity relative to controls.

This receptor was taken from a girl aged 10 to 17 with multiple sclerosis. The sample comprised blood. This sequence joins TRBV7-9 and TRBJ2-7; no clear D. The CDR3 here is CASSLGPDATYEQYF. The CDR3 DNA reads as TGTGCCAGCAGCTTAGGGCCAGATGCTACCTACGAGCAGTACTTC.